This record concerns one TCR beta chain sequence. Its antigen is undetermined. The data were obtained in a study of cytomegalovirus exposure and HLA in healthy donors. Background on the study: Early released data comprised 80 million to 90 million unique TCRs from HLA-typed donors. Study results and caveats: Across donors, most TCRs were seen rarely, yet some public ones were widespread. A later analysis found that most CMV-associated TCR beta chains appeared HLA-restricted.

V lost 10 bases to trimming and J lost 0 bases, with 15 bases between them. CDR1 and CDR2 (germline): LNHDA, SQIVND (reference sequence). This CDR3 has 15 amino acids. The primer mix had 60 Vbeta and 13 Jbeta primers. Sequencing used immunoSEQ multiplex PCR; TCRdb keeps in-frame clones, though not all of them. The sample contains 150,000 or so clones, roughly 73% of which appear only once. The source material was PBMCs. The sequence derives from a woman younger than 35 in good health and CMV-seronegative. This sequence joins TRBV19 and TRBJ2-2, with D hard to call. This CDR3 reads CATKTGDANTGELFF. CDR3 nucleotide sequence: TGTGCCACTAAGACCGGAGATGCGAACACCGGGGAGCTGTTTTTT.